These T cell receptor beta chains were read from a single sample in a study of post-analysis software for immune sequencing data. A single record per CDR3 protein comes from TCRdb applying MiXCR to the PCR reads. The sample has 450,000 to 650,000 distinct CDR3 sequences; roughly two fifths are singletons. Sample: blood. All receptors derive from a girl between 10 and 17 years old with multiple sclerosis. Both conserved end residues are part of each CDR3. A D gene is named only where the DNA matches it firmly. Part of the rows lack a size; the others show once, few, many or a class for expanded clones.

>TRBD1|-|TRBV20-1|TRBJ1-1
TGCAGTGCTAGAGGGGACAGGATACCCACTGAAGCTTTCTTT
CSARGDRIPTEAFF
>TRBD2|-|TRBV6-5|TRBJ2-1
TGTGCCAGCAGCTTCGCCAGCGTGGCGGGGGTCTCCGAGCAGTTCTTC
CASSFASVAGVSEQFF
>TRBD1|few|TRBV6-5|TRBJ2-5
TGTGCCAGCAGTGACGGGGACAGGGTCATTGAGACCCAGTACTTC
CASSDGDRVIETQYF
>-|few|TRBV29-1|TRBJ2-7
TGCAGCGCCGACGACTCTTACGAGCAGTACTTC
CSADDSYEQYF
>TRBD2|few|TRBV20-1|TRBJ2-3
TGCAGTGCTAGACCCCCACTGGGCTCAGAGACGGGAGGGCCTTGGGATACGCAGTATTTT
CSARPPLGSETGGPWDTQYF
>TRBD1|many|TRBV27|TRBJ2-1
TGTGCCAGCAAAAGGGACAGCCTATACAATGAGCAGTTCTTC
CASKRDSLYNEQFF
>TRBD1|-|TRBV14|TRBJ1-6
TGTGCCAGCAGCCGGACAGGGGGCAGTTCACCCCTCCACTTT
CASSRTGGSSPLHF
>TRBD1|-|TRBV19|TRBJ1-1
TGTGCCAGTAGTATAAGTGGACAGGGGGCTGAAGCTTTCTTT
CASSISGQGAEAFF
>-|once|TRBV5-1|TRBJ2-1
TGCGCCAGCAGCTGGAGGGACGTCTACAATGAGCAGTTCTTC
CASSWRDVYNEQFF
>TRBD2|-|TRBV12-3/TRBV12-4|TRBJ2-1
TGTGCCAGCAGTGAAGTAGCGGGAGGGAATGAGCAGTTCTTC
CASSEVAGGNEQFF
>TRBD1|few|TRBV7-2|TRBJ1-1
TGTGCCAGCTCCAGGGGGATGGACACTGAAGCTTTCTTT
CASSRGMDTEAFF
>-|-|TRBV29-1|TRBJ1-4
TGCAGCGTTGGCTCGGGGGTAGCTAATGAAAAACTGTTTTTT
CSVGSGVANEKLFF
>-|-|TRBV7-9|TRBJ1-2
TGTGCCAGCAGCTCGTCTTGGACAGACCACCTCTATGGCTACACCTTC
CASSSSWTDHLYGYTF
>-|-|TRBV13|TRBJ2-1
TGTGCCAGCAGCTTAAGAGCAGGGAAAAATGAGCAGTTCTTC
CASSLRAGKNEQFF
>-|-|TRBV20-1|TRBJ2-1
TGCAGTGTACCCAGCAGCTCCTACAATGAGCAGTTCTTC
CSVPSSSYNEQFF
>TRBD2|-|TRBV6-4|TRBJ2-1
TGTGCCAGCAGTGAGGGACTAGCGGACCACAATGAGCAGTTCTTC
CASSEGLADHNEQFF
>-|few|TRBV2|TRBJ1-5
TGTGCCAGCAGTGAATGGTTTGAGGATCGCAATCAGCCCCAGCATTTT
CASSEWFEDRNQPQHF
>-|-|TRBV5-1|TRBJ2-5
TGCGCCAGCAGCTTCCGCGGGGGCGAAGAGACCCAGTACTTC
CASSFRGGEETQYF
>TRBD1|few|TRBV20-1|TRBJ1-5
TGCAGTGCTAGAGAAGTACGGGACAGGTTCAATCAGCCCCAGCATTTT
CSAREVRDRFNQPQHF
>-|few|TRBV7-2|TRBJ1-2
TGTGCCAGCAGCTTAGCAACGGGGACCCTTAACTATGGCTACACCTTC
CASSLATGTLNYGYTF
>-|-|TRBV10-3|TRBJ1-1
TGTGCCATCAGTACTGACAGGAACACTGAAGCTTTCTTT
CAISTDRNTEAFF
>-|-|TRBV5-1|TRBJ2-1
TGCGCCAGCAGCCCCAACTACAATGAGCAGTTCTTC
CASSPNYNEQFF
>TRBD1|-|TRBV12-3/TRBV12-4|TRBJ2-7
TGTGCCAGCAGTGCCCACAGGGGGCGCATCTACGAGCAGTACTTC
CASSAHRGRIYEQYF
>-|-|TRBV20-1|TRBJ2-1
TGCAGTGCTAGAGAACCGACCAGCTCCTACAATGAGCAGTTCTTC
CSAREPTSSYNEQFF
>-|-|TRBV29-1|TRBJ1-1
TGCAGCGCCCGGGACAACACTGAAGCTTTCTTT
CSARDNTEAFF
>TRBD1|few|TRBV20-1|TRBJ2-1
TGCAGTGCTTCGGACAGGGGGAGACGAAGGAATGAGCAGTTCTTC
CSASDRGRRRNEQFF
>-|few|TRBV4-1|TRBJ2-5
TGCGCCAGCAGCCTATCACCCGACAGGCCAGAGACCCAGTACTTC
CASSLSPDRPETQYF
>-|-|TRBV2|TRBJ1-6
TGTGCCAGCAGGTCCGGGTTTAATTCACCCCTCCACTTT
CASRSGFNSPLHF
>TRBD2|-|TRBV5-6|TRBJ2-5
TGTGCCAGCCTAGCGGGGGATCTCGAGACCCAGTACTTC
CASLAGDLETQYF
>-|-|TRBV5-1|TRBJ1-1
TGCGCCAGCAGCTTTTACGCCGGGACAACGAACACTGAAGCTTTCTTT
CASSFYAGTTNTEAFF
>TRBD2|once|TRBV20-1|TRBJ2-2
TGCAGTGCTAGACTAGCGGGAGGTCCCGGGGAGCTGTTTTTT
CSARLAGGPGELFF
>TRBD2|-|TRBV4-2|TRBJ2-1
TGTGCCAGCAGCCAGTCGGGTACTAGCGGGAGGGAGGGTGAGCAGTTCTTC
CASSQSGTSGREGEQFF
>-|-|TRBV20-1|TRBJ2-7
TGCAGTGCCTCAAAGGGTAGCGGCAGCTCCTACGAGCAGTACTTC
CSASKGSGSSYEQYF
>TRBD2|few|TRBV5-1|TRBJ2-1
TGCGCCAGCTCCTTAGCCCTAGCGGGAGGTGCCTACAATGAGCAGTTCTTC
CASSLALAGGAYNEQFF
>TRBD2|-|TRBV5-1|TRBJ2-3
TGCGCCAGCAGCTTGGAGCGCGGGGGGACCCTAGATACGCAGTATTTT
CASSLERGGTLDTQYF
>TRBD2|-|TRBV20-1|TRBJ2-1
TGCAGTGCTAGAGAGACTAGCGGGAGGAATGAGCAGTTCTTC
CSARETSGRNEQFF
>-|-|TRBV12-3/TRBV12-4|TRBJ2-7
TGTGCCAGCAGTTTTGGACAGAACTACGAGCAGTACTTC
CASSFGQNYEQYF
>-|-|TRBV20-1|TRBJ2-7
TGCAGTACTAGTCCCAGAGCCTACGAGCAGTACTTC
CSTSPRAYEQYF
>-|-|TRBV5-1|TRBJ1-1
TGCGCCAGCAGCGTACATGGTCCGCCGGCCTTGAACACTGAAGCTTTCTTT
CASSVHGPPALNTEAFF
>TRBD1|-|TRBV12-3/TRBV12-4|TRBJ2-2
TGTGCCAGCAGTTTAGGACAGGGGGCGGGGTTCGGGGAGCTGTTTTTT
CASSLGQGAGFGELFF
>TRBD1|-|TRBV12-3/TRBV12-4|TRBJ1-5
TGTGCCAGCAGCCTCGTGGGACAGGGACCGAATCAGCCCCAGCATTTT
CASSLVGQGPNQPQHF
>-|-|TRBV12-3/TRBV12-4|TRBJ2-7
TGTGCCAGCAGTAGTTCGGACAGCTTAGGGCCTCACGAGCAGTACTTC
CASSSSDSLGPHEQYF
>TRBD2|-|TRBV5-1|TRBJ2-3
TGCGCCAGCAGCCGGCGACTAGCGGACACAGATACGCAGTATTTT
CASSRRLADTDTQYF
>-|-|TRBV4-1|TRBJ2-1
TGCGCCAGCAGTTTCAGGGACGGGGGTTACGATGAGCAGTTCTTC
CASSFRDGGYDEQFF
>-|many|TRBV15|TRBJ2-5
TGTGCCACCAGCAGAGATCGGGGTCAAGAGACCCAGTACTTC
CATSRDRGQETQYF
>-|few|TRBV7-2|TRBJ1-2
TGTGCCAGCAGCTTAGTGCCCGACTATGGCTACACCTTC
CASSLVPDYGYTF
>TRBD1|-|TRBV5-1|TRBJ1-2
TGCGCCAGCAATCCTCTACAGGGGGCGGATGGCTACACCTTC
CASNPLQGADGYTF
>-|-|TRBV3-1|TRBJ2-7
TGTGCCAGCAGCCACGACTCCGAGCAGTACTTC
CASSHDSEQYF
>TRBD1|-|TRBV2|TRBJ1-2
TGTGCCAGTAAAAGTTGGGACAGGGACCACTATGGCTACACCTTC
CASKSWDRDHYGYTF
>-|-|TRBV6-5|TRBJ1-3
TGTGCCAGCAGTCGCGAAGGGGTTGGATCTGGAAACACCATATATTTT
CASSREGVGSGNTIYF
>-|few|TRBV20-1|TRBJ1-1
TGCAGTGTCAGGCAGGCGAACACTGAAGCTTTCTTT
CSVRQANTEAFF
>-|-|TRBV20-1|TRBJ2-5
TGCAGTGCTAGGGGACGGCAGTACCCACTCCAAGAGACCCAGTACTTC
CSARGRQYPLQETQYF
>-|-|TRBV6-1|TRBJ2-5
TGTGCCAGCAGTGAAGTTTCCAGCCAAGAGACCCAGTACTTC
CASSEVSSQETQYF